This entry concerns a single TCR beta chain. The data originate from a study of T-cell reconstitution after alpha-beta-depleted transplantation in children. The V end lost 6 bases, the J end lost 1 base, and 9 bases lay between the germline ends. This CDR3 has 13 residues. CDR1 is SEHNR and CDR2 is FQNEAQ in the germline V gene (reference sequence). As it was prepared, the TCRbeta library received unique molecular identifiers. A single record per CDR3 protein comes from TCRdb applying MiXCR to the PCR reads. The table shows more than 400,000 distinct CDR3 sequences, with around two fifths occurring only once.

The chain uses TRBV7-9 and TRBJ2-5; D possibly corresponds to TRBD2 (5 bases). The TCR comes from a girl between 2 and 10 years old with aplastic anemia, due to receive a stem cell transplant. This specimen consisted of PBMCs, obtained before TCRalphabeta/CD19-depleted stem cell transplant. CDR3 region: CASRPRGQETQYF. As DNA, the CDR3 is TGTGCCAGCAGACCTCGGGGCCAAGAGACCCAGTACTTC.